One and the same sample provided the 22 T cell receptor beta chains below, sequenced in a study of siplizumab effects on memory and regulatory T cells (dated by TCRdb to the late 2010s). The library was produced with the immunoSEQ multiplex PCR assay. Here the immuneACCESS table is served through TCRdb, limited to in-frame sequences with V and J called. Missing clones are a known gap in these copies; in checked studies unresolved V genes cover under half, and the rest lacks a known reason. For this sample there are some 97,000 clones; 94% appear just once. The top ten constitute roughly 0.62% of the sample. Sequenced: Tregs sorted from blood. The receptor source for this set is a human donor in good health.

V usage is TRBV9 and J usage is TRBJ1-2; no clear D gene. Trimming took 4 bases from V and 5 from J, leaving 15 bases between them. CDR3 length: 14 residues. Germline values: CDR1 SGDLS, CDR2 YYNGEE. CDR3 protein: CASSQIGRMYGYTF. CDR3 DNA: TGTGCCAGCAGCCAAATCGGACGGATGTATGGCTACACCTTC.

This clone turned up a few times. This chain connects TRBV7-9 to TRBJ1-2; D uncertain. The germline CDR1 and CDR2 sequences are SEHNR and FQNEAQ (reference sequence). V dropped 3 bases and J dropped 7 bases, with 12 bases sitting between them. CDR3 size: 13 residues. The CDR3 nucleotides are TGTGCCAGCAGCTTGAACAGAGCTCCTGGCTACACCTTC. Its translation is CASSLNRAPGYTF.

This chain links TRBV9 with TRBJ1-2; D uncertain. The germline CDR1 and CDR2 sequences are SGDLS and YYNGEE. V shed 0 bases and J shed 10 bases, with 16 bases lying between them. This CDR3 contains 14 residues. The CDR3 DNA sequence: TGTGCCAGCAGCGTAGAAGTCTGGGGATCTGTCTACACCTTC. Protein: CASSVEVWGSVYTF.

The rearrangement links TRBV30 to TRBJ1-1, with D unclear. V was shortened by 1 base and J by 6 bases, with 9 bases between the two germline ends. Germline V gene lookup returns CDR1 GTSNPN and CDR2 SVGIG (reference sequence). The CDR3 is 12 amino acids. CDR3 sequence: CAWSDVGAEAFF. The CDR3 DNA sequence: TGTGCCTGGAGTGACGTGGGAGCTGAAGCTTTCTTT.

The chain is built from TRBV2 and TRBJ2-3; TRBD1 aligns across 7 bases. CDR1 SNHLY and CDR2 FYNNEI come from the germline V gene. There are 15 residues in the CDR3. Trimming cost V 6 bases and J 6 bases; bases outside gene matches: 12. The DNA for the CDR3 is TGTGCCAGCAGGGAGACAGGGTCCCCTTTCGATACGCAGTATTTT. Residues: CASRETGSPFDTQYF. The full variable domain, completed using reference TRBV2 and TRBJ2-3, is EPEVTQTPSHQVTQMGQEVILRCVPISNHLYFYWYRQILGQKVEFLVSFYNNEISEKSEIFDDQFSVERPDGSNFTLKIRSTKLEDSAMYFCASRETGSPFDTQYFGPGTRLTVL.

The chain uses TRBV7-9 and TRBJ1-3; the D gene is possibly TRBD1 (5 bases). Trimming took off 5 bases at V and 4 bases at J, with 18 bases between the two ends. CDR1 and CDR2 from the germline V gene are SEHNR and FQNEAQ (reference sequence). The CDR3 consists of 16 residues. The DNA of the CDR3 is TGTGCCAGCAGCCGGATGACCGGGACTCTAGGAAACACCATATATTTT. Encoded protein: CASSRMTGTLGNTIYF.

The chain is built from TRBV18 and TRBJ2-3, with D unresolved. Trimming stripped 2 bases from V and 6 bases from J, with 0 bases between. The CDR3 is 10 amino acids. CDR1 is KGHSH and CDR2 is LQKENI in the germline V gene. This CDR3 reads CASSPDTQYF. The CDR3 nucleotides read TGTGCCAGCTCACCAGATACGCAGTATTTT.

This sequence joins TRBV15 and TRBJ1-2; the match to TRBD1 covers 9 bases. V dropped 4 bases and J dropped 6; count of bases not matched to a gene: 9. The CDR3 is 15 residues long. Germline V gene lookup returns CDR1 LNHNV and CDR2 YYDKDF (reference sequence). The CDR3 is CATSNAGTGLDGYTF. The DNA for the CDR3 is TGTGCCACCAGCAACGCCGGGACAGGGTTGGATGGCTACACCTTC.

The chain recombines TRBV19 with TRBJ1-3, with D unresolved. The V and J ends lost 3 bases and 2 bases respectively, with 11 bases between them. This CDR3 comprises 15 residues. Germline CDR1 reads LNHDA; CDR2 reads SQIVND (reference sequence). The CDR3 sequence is CASSIYREPGNTIYF. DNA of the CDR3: TGTGCCAGTAGTATCTATAGGGAGCCTGGAAACACCATATATTTT.

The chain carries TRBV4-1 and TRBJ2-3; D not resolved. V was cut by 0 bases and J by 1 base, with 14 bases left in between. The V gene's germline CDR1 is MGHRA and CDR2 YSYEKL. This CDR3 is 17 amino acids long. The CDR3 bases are TGCGCCAGCAGCCAAGAAGTTAGGGTCTACGGCACAGATACGCAGTATTTT. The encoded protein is CASSQEVRVYGTDTQYF.

The CDR3 loop is CASSAYQNTEAFF. In DNA form, the CDR3 reads TGCGCCAGCAGCGCCTATCAGAACACTGAAGCTTTCTTT. The chain links TRBV5-1 to TRBJ1-1; D gene ambiguous. The CDR3 spans 13 residues. The germline V gene has CDR1 SGHRS and CDR2 YFSETQ. V was shortened by 4 bases and J by 1 base, with 8 bases between the two germline ends.

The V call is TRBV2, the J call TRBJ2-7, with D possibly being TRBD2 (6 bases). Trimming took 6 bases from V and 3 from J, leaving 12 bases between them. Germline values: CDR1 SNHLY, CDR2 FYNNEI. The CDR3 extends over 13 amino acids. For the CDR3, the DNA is TGTGCCAGCAGGGGTCCGGGAGTCTACGAGCAGTACTTC. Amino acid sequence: CASRGPGVYEQYF.

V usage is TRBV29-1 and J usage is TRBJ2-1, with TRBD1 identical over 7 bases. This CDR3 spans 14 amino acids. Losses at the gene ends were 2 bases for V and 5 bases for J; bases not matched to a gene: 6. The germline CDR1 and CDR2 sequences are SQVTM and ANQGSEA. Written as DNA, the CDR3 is TGCAGCGTTGAAATCCGGGACAGAAACAATGAGCAGTTCTTC. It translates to CSVEIRDRNNEQFF.

The CDR3 reads CASSRDSRDTQYF. The CDR3, as DNA: TGTGCCAGCAGCCGGGACAGCCGAGATACGCAGTATTTT. The chain couples TRBV7-9 to TRBJ2-3, with TRBD1 matching over 7 bases. Germline V gene lookup returns CDR1 SEHNR and CDR2 FQNEAQ (reference sequence). The CDR3 runs 13 residues. With 5 bases clipped from V and 5 bases from J, the junction kept 4 bases outside the gene matches.

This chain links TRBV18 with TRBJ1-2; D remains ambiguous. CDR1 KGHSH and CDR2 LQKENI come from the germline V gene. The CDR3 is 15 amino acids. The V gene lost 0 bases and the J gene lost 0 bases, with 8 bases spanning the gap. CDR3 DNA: TGTGCCAGCTCACCACCGTCCATATCTAACTATGGCTACACCTTC. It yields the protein CASSPPSISNYGYTF. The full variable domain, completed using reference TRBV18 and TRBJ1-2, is NAGVMQNPRHLVRRRGQEARLRCSPMKGHSHVYWYRQLPEEGLKFMVYLQKENIIDESGMPKERFSAEFPKEGPSILRIQQVVRGDSAAYFCASSPPSISNYGYTFGSGTRLTVV.

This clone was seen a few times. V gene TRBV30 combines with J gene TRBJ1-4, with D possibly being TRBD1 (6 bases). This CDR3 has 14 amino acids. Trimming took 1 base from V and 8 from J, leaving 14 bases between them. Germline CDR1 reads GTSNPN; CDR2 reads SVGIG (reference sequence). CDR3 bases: TGTGCCTGGAGTGGAGGGGGATTTGGCGAAAAACTGTTTTTT. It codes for CAWSGGGFGEKLFF.

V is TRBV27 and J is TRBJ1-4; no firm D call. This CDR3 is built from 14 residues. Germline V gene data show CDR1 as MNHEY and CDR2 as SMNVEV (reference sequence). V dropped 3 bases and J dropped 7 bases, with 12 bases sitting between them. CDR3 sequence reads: CASSFGRVGEKLFF. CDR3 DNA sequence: TGTGCCAGCAGTTTCGGGAGGGTTGGTGAAAAACTGTTTTTT.

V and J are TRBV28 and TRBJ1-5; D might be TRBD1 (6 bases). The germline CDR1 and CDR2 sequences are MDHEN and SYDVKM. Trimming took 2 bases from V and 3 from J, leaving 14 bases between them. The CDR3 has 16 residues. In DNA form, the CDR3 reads TGTGCCAGCAGTTTAGTGGAGGGGGGACCCAATCAGCCCCAGCATTTT. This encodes CASSLVEGGPNQPQHF.

The CDR3: CASGRSNRPQHF. The CDR3 coding sequence is TGTGCCAGCGGCCGCAGCAACCGGCCCCAGCATTTT. V usage is TRBV6-1 and J usage is TRBJ1-5; no firm D call. This CDR3 is built from 12 residues. The germline gives CDR1 MNHNS, CDR2 SASEGT. V was trimmed by 8 bases and J by 9 bases, leaving 14 bases between them.

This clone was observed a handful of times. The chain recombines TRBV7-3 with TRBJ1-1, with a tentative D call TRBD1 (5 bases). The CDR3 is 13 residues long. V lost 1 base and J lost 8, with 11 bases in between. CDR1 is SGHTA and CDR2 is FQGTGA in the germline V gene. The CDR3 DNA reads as TGTGCCAGCAGCTTAATCGGGGCAGGAGAAGCTTTCTTT. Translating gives CASSLIGAGEAFF.

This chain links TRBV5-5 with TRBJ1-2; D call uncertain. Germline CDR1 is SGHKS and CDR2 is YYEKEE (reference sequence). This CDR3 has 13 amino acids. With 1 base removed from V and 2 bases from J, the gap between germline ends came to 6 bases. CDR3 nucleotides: TGTGCCAGCAGCTTGACACTAAACTATGGCTACACCTTC. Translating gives CASSLTLNYGYTF.

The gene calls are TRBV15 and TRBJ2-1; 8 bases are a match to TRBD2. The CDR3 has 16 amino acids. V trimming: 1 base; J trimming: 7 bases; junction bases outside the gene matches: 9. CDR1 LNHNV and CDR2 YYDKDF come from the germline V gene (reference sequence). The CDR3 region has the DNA TGTGCCACCAGCAGAGGGAGCGGGGGCCTAGTGAATGAGCAGTTCTTC. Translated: CATSRGSGGLVNEQFF. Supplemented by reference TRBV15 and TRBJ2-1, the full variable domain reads DAMVIQNPRYQVTQFGKPVTLSCSQTLNHNVMYWYQQKSSQAPKLLFHYYDKDFNNEADTPDNFQSRRPNTSFCFLDIRSPGLGDTAMYLCATSRGSGGLVNEQFFGPGTRLTVL.